Below, 5 T cell receptor beta chains from the same sample are listed, as sequenced in a study of radiotherapy plus CTLA-4 blockade in lung cancer. Repertoires were generated with immunoSEQ multiplex PCR, while TCRdb's copy carries only in-frame clones and drops some. The data contain some 60,000 clones, around 77% of them seen just once; the ten biggest clones take up 2.5% to 3.5%. The sequencing used peripheral blood, collected from a patient treated with radiotherapy plus ipilimumab. These receptors originate from a human donor with non-small cell lung cancer who had a complete response to radiotherapy plus ipilimumab.

The rearrangement joins TRBV19 to TRBJ1-5, with TRBD1 matching over 9 bases. The CDR3 is 18 amino acids. J was trimmed by 1 base and V by 7 bases; bases with no gene match: 14. Germline V gene sequence: CDR1 LNHDA, CDR2 SQIVND (reference sequence). CDR3 bases: TGTGCCAGTACCCGGGACAGGGCGAGCCCGGGGAGCAATCAGCCCCAGCATTTT. Protein sequence: CASTRDRASPGSNQPQHF.

The chain couples TRBV19 to TRBJ2-7; TRBD2 aligns across 13 bases. This CDR3 is 18 amino acids long. Germline lookup yields CDR1 LNHDA and CDR2 SQIVND (reference sequence). The junction had 11 bases not matched to a gene; V was cut back by 4 bases and J by 2 bases. The CDR3 here is CASSNRLAGGFMAYEQYF. For the CDR3, the DNA is TGTGCCAGTAGTAACAGACTAGCGGGGGGATTTATGGCCTACGAGCAGTACTTC.

DNA of the CDR3: TGTGCCAGCAGCTTGGCTAGGGGTGCGAACACCGGGGAGCTGTTTTTT. It is translated as CASSLARGANTGELFF. This sequence joins TRBV5-4 and TRBJ2-2, with D possibly being TRBD1 (5 bases). This CDR3 is built from 16 residues. The ends were cut back, 0 bases at V and 0 bases at J, with 9 bases in the middle. In germline, CDR1 is SGHNT, CDR2 YYREEE (reference sequence).

This sequence joins TRBV2 and TRBJ1-5, with TRBD1 as a possible D gene (6 bases). Trimming removed 7 bases at V and 2 bases at J, with 12 bases between. This CDR3 contains 14 residues. In germline, CDR1 is SNHLY, CDR2 FYNNEI. CDR3 protein: CASNRAIGNQPQHF. Here the CDR3 DNA reads TGTGCCAGCAACAGGGCCATTGGCAATCAGCCCCAGCATTTT.

The chain recombines TRBV5-8 with TRBJ2-1; 12 nucleotides align to TRBD2. Germline V gene lookup returns CDR1 SGHTS and CDR2 YDEGEE. V gave up 4 bases and J gave up 0 bases; unmatched junction bases: 14. The CDR3 totals 20 residues. The CDR3 coding sequence is TGTGCCAGCAGCCCAGAAGGGACTAGCGGGTTACTGAGCTCCTACAATGAGCAGTTCTTC. Its translation: CASSPEGTSGLLSSYNEQFF.